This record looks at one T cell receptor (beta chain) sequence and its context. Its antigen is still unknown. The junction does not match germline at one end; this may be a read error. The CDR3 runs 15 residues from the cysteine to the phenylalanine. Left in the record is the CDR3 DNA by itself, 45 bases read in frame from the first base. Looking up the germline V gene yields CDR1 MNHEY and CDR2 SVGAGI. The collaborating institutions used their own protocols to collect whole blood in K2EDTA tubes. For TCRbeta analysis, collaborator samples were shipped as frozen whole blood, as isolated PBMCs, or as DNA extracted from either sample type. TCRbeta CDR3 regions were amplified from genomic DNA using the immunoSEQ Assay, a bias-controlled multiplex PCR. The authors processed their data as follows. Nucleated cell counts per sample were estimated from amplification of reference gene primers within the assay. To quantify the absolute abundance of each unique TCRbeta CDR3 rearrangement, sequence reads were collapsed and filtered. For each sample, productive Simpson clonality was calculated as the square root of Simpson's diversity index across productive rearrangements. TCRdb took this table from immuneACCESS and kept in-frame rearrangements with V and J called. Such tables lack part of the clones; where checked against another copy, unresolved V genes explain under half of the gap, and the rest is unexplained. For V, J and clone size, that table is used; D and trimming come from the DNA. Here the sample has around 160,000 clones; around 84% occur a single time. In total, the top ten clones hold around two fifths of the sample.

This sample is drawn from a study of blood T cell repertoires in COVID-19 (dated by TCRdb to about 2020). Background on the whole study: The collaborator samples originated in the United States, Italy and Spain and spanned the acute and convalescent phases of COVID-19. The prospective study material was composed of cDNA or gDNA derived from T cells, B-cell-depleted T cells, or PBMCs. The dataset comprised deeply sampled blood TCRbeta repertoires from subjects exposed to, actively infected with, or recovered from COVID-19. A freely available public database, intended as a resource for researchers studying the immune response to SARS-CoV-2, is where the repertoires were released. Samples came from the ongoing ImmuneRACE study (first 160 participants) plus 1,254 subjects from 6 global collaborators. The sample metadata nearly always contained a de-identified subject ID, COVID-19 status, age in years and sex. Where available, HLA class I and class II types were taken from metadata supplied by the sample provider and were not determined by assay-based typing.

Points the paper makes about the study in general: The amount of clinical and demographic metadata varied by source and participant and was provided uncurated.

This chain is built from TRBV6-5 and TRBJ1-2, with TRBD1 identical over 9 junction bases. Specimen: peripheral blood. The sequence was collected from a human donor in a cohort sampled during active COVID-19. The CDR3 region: CASSPFGQGKYGYIF. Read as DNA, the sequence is TGTGCCAGCAGTCCTTTTGGACAGGGGAAATATGGCTACATCTTC.